This T cell receptor (beta chain) originates from a study of cytomegalovirus exposure and HLA in healthy donors. A multiplex PCR was run with 60 Vbeta primers and 13 Jbeta primers. Method: immunoSEQ multiplex PCR; TCRdb's copy keeps in-frame clones and lacks some. The sample holds approximately 120,000 clones. Sequenced: PBMCs. This receptor was identified in a man between 18 and 35 years old in good health and CMV-seronegative.

CDR3: CSPRGRGADTQYF. The CDR3 coding sequence is TGCAGCCCTAGGGGGAGGGGCGCAGATACGCAGTATTTT. The chain couples TRBV29-1 to TRBJ2-3, with D possibly matching TRBD2 (7 bases). Trimming removed 8 bases at V and 4 bases at J, with 16 bases between. The length of the CDR3 is 13 residues. Per germline, CDR1 SQVTM and CDR2 ANQGSEA.